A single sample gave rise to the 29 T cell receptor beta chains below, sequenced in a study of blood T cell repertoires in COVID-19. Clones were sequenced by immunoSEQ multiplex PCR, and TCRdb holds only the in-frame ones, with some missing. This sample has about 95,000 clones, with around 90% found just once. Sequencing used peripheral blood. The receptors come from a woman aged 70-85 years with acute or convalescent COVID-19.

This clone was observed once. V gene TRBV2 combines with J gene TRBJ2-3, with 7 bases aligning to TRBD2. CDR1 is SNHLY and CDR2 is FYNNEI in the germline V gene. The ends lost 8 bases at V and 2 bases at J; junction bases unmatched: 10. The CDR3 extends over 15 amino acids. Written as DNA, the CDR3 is TGTGCCAGCTCCTACGGGGGGTTGAACACAGATACGCAGTATTTT. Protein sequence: CASSYGGLNTDTQYF.

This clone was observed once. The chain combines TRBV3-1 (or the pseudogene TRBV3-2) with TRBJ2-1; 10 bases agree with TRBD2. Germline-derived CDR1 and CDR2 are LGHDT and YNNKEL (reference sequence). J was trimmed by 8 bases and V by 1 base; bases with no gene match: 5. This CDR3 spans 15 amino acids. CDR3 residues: CASSQVSGRAYEQFF. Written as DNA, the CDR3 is TGTGCCAGCAGCCAAGTGAGCGGGAGGGCCTATGAGCAGTTCTTC.

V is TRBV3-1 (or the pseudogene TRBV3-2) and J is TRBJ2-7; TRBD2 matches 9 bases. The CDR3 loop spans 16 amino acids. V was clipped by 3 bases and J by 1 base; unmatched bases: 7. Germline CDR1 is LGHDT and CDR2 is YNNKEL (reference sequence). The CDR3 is CASSHNSGSGSYEQYF. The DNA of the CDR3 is TGTGCCAGCAGCCATAATAGCGGGAGTGGGTCCTACGAGCAGTACTTC.

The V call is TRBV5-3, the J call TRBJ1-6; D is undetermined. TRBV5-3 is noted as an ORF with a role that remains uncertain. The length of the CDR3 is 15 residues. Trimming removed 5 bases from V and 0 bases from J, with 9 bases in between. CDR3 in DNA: TGTGCCAGAAGACCCCTATGCTCCTATAATTCACCCCTCCACTTT. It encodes CARRPLCSYNSPLHF.

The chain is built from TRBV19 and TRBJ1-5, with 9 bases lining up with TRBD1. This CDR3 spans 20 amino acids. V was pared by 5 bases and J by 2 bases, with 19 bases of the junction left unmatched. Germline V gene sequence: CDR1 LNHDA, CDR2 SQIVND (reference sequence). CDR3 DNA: TGTGCCAGTAGTTCCCTGGGGGGGAACACCCGGGACAGGGGCAATCAGCCCCAGCATTTT. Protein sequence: CASSSLGGNTRDRGNQPQHF. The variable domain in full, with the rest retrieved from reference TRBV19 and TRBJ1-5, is DGGITQSPKYLFRKEGQNVTLSCEQNLNHDAMYWYRQDPGQGLRLIYYSQIVNDFQKGDIAEGYSVSREKKESFPLTVTSAQKNPTAFYLCASSSLGGNTRDRGNQPQHFGDGTRLSIL.

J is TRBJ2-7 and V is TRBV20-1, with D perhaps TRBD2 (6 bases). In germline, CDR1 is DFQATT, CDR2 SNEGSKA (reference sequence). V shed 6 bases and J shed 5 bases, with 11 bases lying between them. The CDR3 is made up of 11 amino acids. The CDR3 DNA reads TGCAGTGCCCCGGGACTTAACGAGCAGTACTTC. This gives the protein CSAPGLNEQYF.

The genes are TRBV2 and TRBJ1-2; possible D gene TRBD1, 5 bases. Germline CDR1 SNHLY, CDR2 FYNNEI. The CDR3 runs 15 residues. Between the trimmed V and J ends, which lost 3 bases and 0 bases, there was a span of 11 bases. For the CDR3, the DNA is TGTGCCAGCAGTGATGTCGGGACTACTAACTATGGCTACACCTTC. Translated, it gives CASSDVGTTNYGYTF. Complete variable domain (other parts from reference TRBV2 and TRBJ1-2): EPEVTQTPSHQVTQMGQEVILRCVPISNHLYFYWYRQILGQKVEFLVSFYNNEISEKSEIFDDQFSVERPDGSNFTLKIRSTKLEDSAMYFCASSDVGTTNYGYTFGSGTRLTVV.

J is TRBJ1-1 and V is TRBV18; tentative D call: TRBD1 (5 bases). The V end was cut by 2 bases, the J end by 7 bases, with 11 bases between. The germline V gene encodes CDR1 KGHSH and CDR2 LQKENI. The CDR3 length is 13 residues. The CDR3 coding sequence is TGTGCCAGCTCACCAAGAGCGGGGGATGAAGCTTTCTTT. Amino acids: CASSPRAGDEAFF.

The CDR3 sequence: CASSLAGQAHSYEQYF. CDR3 in DNA: TGTGCCAGCAGTCTCGCCGGACAGGCTCACTCCTACGAGCAGTACTTC. The chain uses TRBV28 and TRBJ2-7; 7 bases align to TRBD1. The V gene end was trimmed by 5 bases and the J gene end by 0 bases; junction bases not matched to a gene: 10. Looked up from germline, CDR1 is MDHEN and CDR2 is SYDVKM. CDR3 length equals 16 residues.

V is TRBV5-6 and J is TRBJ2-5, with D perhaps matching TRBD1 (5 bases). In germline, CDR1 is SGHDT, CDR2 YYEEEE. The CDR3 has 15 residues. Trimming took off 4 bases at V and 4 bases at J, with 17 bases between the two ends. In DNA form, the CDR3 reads TGTGCCAGCAGCACCAACAATCGTGGGGCAGAGACCCAGTACTTC. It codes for CASSTNNRGAETQYF.

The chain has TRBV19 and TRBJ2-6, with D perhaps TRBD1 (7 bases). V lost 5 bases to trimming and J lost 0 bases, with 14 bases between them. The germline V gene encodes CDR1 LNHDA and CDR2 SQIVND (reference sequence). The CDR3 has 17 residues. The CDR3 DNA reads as TGTGCCAGTAGTCCCCAGGGGGGTGGCTCTGGGGCCAACGTCCTGACTTTC. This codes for CASSPQGGGSGANVLTF.

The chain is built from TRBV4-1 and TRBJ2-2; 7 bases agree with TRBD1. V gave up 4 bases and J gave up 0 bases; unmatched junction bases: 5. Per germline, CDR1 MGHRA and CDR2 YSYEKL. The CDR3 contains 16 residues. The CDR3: CASSPTGRSNTGELFF. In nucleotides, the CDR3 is TGCGCCAGCAGCCCGACAGGGAGATCGAACACCGGGGAGCTGTTTTTT.

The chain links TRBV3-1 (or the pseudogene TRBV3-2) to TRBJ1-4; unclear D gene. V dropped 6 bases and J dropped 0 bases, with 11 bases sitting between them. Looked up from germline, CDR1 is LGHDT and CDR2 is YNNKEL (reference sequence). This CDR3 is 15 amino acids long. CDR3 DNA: TGTGCCAGCAGGAGGGAGTTCGCAACTAATGAAAAACTGTTTTTT. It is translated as CASRREFATNEKLFF.

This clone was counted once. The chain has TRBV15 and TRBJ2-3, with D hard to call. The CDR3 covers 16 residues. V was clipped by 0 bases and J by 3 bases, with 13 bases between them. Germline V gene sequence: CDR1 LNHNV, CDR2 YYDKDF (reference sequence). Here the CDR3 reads CATSREYYPITDTQYF. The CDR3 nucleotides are TGTGCCACCAGCAGAGAATATTATCCTATTACAGATACGCAGTATTTT.

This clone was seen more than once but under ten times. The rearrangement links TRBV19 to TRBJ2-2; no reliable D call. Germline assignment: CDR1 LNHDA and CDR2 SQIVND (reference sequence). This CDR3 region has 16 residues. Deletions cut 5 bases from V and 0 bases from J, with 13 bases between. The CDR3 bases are TGTGCCAGTAGTCCCTTGGTAGATACGAACACCGGGGAGCTGTTTTTT. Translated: CASSPLVDTNTGELFF.

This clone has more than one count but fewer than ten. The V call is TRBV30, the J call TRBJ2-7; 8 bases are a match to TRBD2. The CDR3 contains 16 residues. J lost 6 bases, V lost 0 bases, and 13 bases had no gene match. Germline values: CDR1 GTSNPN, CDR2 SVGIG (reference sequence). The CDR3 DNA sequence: TGTGCCTGGAGTGTACGGATATCAGCGGGAGAATCCGAGCAGTACTTC. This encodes CAWSVRISAGESEQYF.

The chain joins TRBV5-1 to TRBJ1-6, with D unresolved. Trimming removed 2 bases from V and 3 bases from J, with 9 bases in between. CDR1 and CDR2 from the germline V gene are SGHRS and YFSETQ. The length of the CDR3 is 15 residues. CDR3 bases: TGCGCCAGCAGCTTACAAACAGACTATAATTCACCCCTCCACTTT. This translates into CASSLQTDYNSPLHF.

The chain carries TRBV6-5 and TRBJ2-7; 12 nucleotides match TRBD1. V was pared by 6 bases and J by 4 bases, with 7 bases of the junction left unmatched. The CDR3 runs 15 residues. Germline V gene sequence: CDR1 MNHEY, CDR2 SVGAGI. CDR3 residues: CASRYGTGGAYEQYF. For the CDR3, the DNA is TGTGCCAGCAGGTATGGGACAGGGGGCGCATACGAGCAGTACTTC.

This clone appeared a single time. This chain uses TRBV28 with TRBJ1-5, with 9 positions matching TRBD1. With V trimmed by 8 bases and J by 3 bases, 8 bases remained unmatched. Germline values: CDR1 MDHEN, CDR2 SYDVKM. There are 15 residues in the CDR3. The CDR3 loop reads CASAFDRGYNQPQHF. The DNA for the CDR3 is TGTGCCAGCGCTTTCGACAGGGGGTACAATCAGCCCCAGCATTTT.

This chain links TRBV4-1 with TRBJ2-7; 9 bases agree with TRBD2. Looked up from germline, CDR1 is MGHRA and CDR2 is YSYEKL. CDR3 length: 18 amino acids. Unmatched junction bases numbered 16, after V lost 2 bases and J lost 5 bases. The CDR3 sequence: CASSQPWREGDLADEQYF. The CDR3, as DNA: TGCGCCAGCAGCCAACCCTGGCGGGAGGGCGATTTGGCAGACGAGCAGTACTTC.

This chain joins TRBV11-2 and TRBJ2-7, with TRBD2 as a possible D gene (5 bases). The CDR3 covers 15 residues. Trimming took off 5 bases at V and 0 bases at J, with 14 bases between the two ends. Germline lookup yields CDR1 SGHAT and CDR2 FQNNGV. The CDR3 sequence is CASSPEEVPSYEQYV. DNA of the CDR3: TGTGCCAGCAGCCCCGAGGAGGTACCCTCCTACGAGCAGTACGTC.

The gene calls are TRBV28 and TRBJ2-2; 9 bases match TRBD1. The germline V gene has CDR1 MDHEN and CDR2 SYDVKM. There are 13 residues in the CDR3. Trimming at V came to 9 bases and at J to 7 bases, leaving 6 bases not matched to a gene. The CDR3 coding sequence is TGTGCCAGTAGGGACAGGGCGAACGGGGAGCTGTTTTTT. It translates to CASRDRANGELFF.

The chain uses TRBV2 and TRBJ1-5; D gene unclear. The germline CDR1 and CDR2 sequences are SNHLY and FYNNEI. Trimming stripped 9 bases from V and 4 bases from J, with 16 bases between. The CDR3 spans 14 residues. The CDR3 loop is CASGNREYNQPQHF. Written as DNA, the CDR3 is TGTGCCAGTGGGAATAGGGAGTATAATCAGCCCCAGCATTTT.

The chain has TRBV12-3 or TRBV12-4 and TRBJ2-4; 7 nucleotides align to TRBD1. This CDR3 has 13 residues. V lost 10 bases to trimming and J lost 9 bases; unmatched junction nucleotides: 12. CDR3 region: CATKRGGTGIQYF. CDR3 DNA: TGTGCCACAAAAAGAGGGGGCACGGGCATTCAGTACTTC.

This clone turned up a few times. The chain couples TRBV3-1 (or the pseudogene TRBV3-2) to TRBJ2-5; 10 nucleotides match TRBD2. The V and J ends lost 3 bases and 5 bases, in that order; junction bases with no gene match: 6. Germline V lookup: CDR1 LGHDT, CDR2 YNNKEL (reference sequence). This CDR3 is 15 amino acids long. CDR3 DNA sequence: TGTGCCAGCAGCCAGGCTAGCGGGAGCATGGAGACCCAGTACTTC. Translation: CASSQASGSMETQYF.

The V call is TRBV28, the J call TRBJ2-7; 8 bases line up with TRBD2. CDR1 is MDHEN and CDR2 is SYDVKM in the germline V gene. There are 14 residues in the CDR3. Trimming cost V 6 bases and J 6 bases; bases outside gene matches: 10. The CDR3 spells CASSPPGLVSEQYV. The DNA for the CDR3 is TGTGCCAGCAGCCCCCCGGGACTAGTCTCCGAGCAGTACGTC.

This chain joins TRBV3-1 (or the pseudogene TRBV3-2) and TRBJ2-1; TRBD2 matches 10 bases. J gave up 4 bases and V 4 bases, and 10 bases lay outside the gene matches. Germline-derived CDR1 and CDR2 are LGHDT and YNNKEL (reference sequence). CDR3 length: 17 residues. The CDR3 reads CASSPTSGVPIYNEQFF. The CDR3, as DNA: TGTGCCAGCAGCCCTACTAGCGGGGTACCGATTTACAATGAGCAGTTCTTC.

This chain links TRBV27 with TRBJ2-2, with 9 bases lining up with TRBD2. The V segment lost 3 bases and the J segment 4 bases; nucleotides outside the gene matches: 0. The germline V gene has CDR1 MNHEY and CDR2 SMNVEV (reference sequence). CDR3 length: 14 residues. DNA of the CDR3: TGTGCCAGCAGTTTGCGGGGGGGCACCGGGGAGCTGTTTTTT. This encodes CASSLRGGTGELFF.

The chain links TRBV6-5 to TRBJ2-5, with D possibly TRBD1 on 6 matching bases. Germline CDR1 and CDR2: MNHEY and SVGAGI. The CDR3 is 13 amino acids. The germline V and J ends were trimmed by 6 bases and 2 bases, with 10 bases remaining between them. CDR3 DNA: TGTGCCAGCAGCCTAGGACAGCAAGAGACCCAGTACTTC. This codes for CASSLGQQETQYF.